The 26 T cell receptor beta chains reported below all come from one sample, sequenced in a study of T cells after yellow fever vaccination (dated by TCRdb to between 2017 and 2020). The sample's treatment or condition label, in plain terms: live attenuated yellow fever vaccine strain. The library was prepared using 5' RACE. Sequenced on an Illumina HiSeq 2500. The public reads were reanalyzed by TCRdb: fastp trimming at Q25, MiXCR alignment, in-frame beta chains only. Each CDR3 protein gets just one entry, which takes the most common genes and DNA from the rows behind it. In all, the sample holds tens of thousands of distinct CDR3 sequences, and 7.4% of those were seen once. Jointly, the top ten make up 35% to 45% of the sample. Here the sequenced sample was CD8+ T cells sorted from PBMCs, taken 15 days after the yellow fever booster vaccination. The receptor set was obtained from a man aged 25-45 years who received the YFV17D yellow fever vaccine.

This clonotype has ten or more counts. The chain employs TRBV11-2 and TRBJ2-7; 11 bases align to TRBD2. This CDR3 is built from 17 residues. The germline V gene encodes CDR1 SGHAT and CDR2 FQNNGV. Trimming removed 0 bases from V and 2 bases from J; junction bases left unmatched: 6. CDR3 region: CASSLDLAGGIPYEQYF. CDR3 DNA sequence: TGTGCCAGCAGCTTAGATTTAGCGGGAGGGATTCCCTACGAGCAGTACTTC.

This clonotype was counted at least ten times. The chain is built from TRBV10-3 and TRBJ2-7; 7 bases align to TRBD1. V lost 6 bases and J lost 0; bases outside the gene matches: 2. Germline values: CDR1 ENHRY, CDR2 SYGVKD. The CDR3 loop spans 13 amino acids. CDR3 residues: CAIRTGSSYEQYF. CDR3 nucleotides: TGTGCCATCAGGACAGGGAGCTCCTACGAGCAGTACTTC.

The chain couples TRBV10-2 to TRBJ2-7; D is ambiguous. CDR3 length equals 10 residues. V lost 5 bases and J 3 bases, leaving 2 bases between the germline ends. Germline assignment: CDR1 WSHSY and CDR2 SAAADI. CDR3 bases: TGCGCCAGCAGTAACTACGAGCAGTACTTC. This sequence encodes CASSNYEQYF.

This clonotype was seen repeatedly, ten times or more. The genes are TRBV6-5 and TRBJ2-7, with a weak D call TRBD1 (6 bases). There are 17 residues in the CDR3. Germline V gives CDR1 MNHEY, CDR2 SVGAGI. The germline V and J ends were trimmed by 5 bases and 4 bases, with 24 bases remaining between them. The DNA for the CDR3 is TGTGCCAGCAGTCTTACTCCGGTCCAGGGGAGACGGTACGAGCAGTACTTC. This sequence encodes CASSLTPVQGRRYEQYF.

About this clonotype: This may be a read error, as it is one base from a much larger clone. The chain recombines TRBV9 with TRBJ2-7; D unclear. CDR3 length: 13 amino acids. Per germline, CDR1 SGDLS and CDR2 YYNGEE. The DNA of the CDR3 is TGTGCCAGCAGCGTAGACTTACACTACGAGGAGTACTTC. This sequence encodes CASSVDLHYEEYF.

This clonotype was seen many times. The chain links TRBV3-1 to TRBJ2-1, with D possibly being TRBD2 (7 bases). Trimming took 0 bases from V and 14 from J, leaving 11 bases between them. Germline lookup yields CDR1 LGHDT and CDR2 YNNKEL (reference sequence). The CDR3 consists of 12 residues. The CDR3 DNA follows: TGTGCCAGCAGCCAAGAGGAGGGGGGGAAGTTCTTC. It specifies CASSQEEGGKFF.

This clonotype was seen repeatedly, ten times or more. The chain is built from TRBV7-9 and TRBJ2-7; no definite D call. V was trimmed by 5 bases and J by 4 bases, leaving 6 bases between them. Germline values: CDR1 SEHNR, CDR2 FQNEAQ (reference sequence). This CDR3 is built from 11 residues. CDR3: CASSEVYEQYF. For the CDR3, the DNA is TGTGCCAGCAGCGAAGTTTACGAGCAGTACTTC. The full variable domain, with the rest looked up from reference TRBV7-9 and TRBJ2-7, is DTGVSQNPRHKITKRGQNVTFRCDPISEHNRLYWYRQTLGQGPEFLTYFQNEAQLEKSRLLSDRFSAERPKGSFSTLEIQRTEQGDSAMYLCASSEVYEQYFGPGTRLTVT.

In its sample, this clonotype was seen many times. V is TRBV20-1 and J is TRBJ1-5; D remains ambiguous. The V end was cut by 2 bases, the J end by 2 bases, with 16 bases between. Germline CDR1 and CDR2: DFQATT and SNEGSKA (reference sequence). The length of the CDR3 is 16 residues. The CDR3 protein is CSARNAIGWGNQPQHF. CDR3 coding DNA: TGCAGTGCTAGAAACGCGATCGGGTGGGGCAATCAGCCCCAGCATTTT.

CDR3 loop: CSAPREGPGYEQYF. DNA for the CDR3: TGCAGTGCGCCGCGGGAGGGCCCCGGCTACGAGCAGTACTTC. The chain carries TRBV20-1 and TRBJ2-7; the match to TRBD2 covers 9 bases. Per the germline V gene, CDR1 is DFQATT and CDR2 is SNEGSKA (reference sequence). V was clipped by 6 bases and J by 3 bases; unmatched bases: 9. The CDR3 runs 14 residues.

In its sample, this clonotype was seen many times. V usage is TRBV30 and J usage is TRBJ1-1; D unclear. Trimming left V 5 bases short and J 1 base short, with 8 bases between. The CDR3 spans 12 residues. Germline CDR1 and CDR2: GTSNPN and SVGIG (reference sequence). The CDR3 DNA reads as TGTGCCTGGCGACTTTCGAACACTGAAGCTTTCTTT. Amino acid sequence: CAWRLSNTEAFF.

This clonotype was counted at least ten times. The V call is TRBV20-1, the J call TRBJ2-7; TRBD1 matches at 11 bases. The CDR3 spans 15 residues. J lost 4 bases, V lost 1 base, and 6 bases had no gene match. The germline gives CDR1 DFQATT, CDR2 SNEGSKA (reference sequence). CDR3 region: CSARGTGGAGYEQYF. As DNA, the CDR3 is TGCAGTGCTAGAGGGACAGGGGGCGCAGGGTACGAGCAGTACTTC.

This clonotype showed up many times. V and J are TRBV20-1 and TRBJ1-1; D is undetermined. Germline V gene lookup returns CDR1 DFQATT and CDR2 SNEGSKA (reference sequence). Trimming pared 4 bases from V and 7 bases from J, leaving 25 bases between. The CDR3 runs 16 residues. The CDR3 loop is CSAIFLGLGEHDEAFF. DNA of the CDR3: TGCAGTGCTATCTTTTTAGGGCTGGGTGAGCACGATGAAGCTTTCTTT.

A few counts support this clonotype. The chain uses TRBV27 and TRBJ2-5; D is tentatively TRBD1 or TRBD2 (6 bases each). Germline CDR1 MNHEY, CDR2 SMNVEV (reference sequence). V gave up 4 bases and J gave up 2 bases, with 14 bases separating them. The CDR3 is 15 residues long. As DNA, the CDR3 is TGTGCCAGCAGTTCCTCGGGGGCAGGGCAAGAGACCCAGTACTTC. It translates to CASSSSGAGQETQYF.

This clonotype was picked up many times. V and J are TRBV7-2 and TRBJ1-2; 7 bases map to TRBD1. This CDR3 has 15 residues. Looked up from germline, CDR1 is SGHTA and CDR2 is FQGNSA. Trimming removed 4 bases from V and 4 bases from J; junction bases left unmatched: 9. This CDR3 is CASSSVGQASYGYTF. The CDR3 DNA reads TGTGCCAGCAGCTCCGTAGGACAGGCCAGCTATGGCTACACCTTC.

This clonotype appeared many times. The genes are TRBV4-2 and TRBJ2-7; 9 bases line up with TRBD2. Per the germline V gene, CDR1 is LGHNA and CDR2 is YNFKEQ. V lost 4 bases to trimming and J lost 2 bases; unmatched junction nucleotides: 6. The CDR3 covers 15 residues. The CDR3 DNA sequence: TGTGCCAGCAGCCGCGTACTAGCGGGCACCTACGAGCAGTACTTC. Its translation: CASSRVLAGTYEQYF.

This clonotype was counted ten times or more. The chain has TRBV29-1 and TRBJ2-2, with 11 bases matching TRBD2. CDR1 and CDR2 (germline): SQVTM, ANQGSEA. This CDR3 has 15 amino acids. Trimming took 4 bases from V and 0 from J; bases not matched to a gene: 1. CDR3 nucleotide sequence: TGCAGCGTTGGGGGACTAGCGGCGAACACCGGGGAGCTGTTTTTT. Its translation: CSVGGLAANTGELFF.

The chain recombines TRBV2 with TRBJ2-3, with 12 bases matching TRBD2. Germline-derived CDR1 and CDR2 are SNHLY and FYNNEI. CDR3 length equals 15 residues. V was pared by 8 bases and J by 1 base, with 4 bases of the junction left unmatched. The DNA of the CDR3 is TGTGCCAGCCCTGGACTAGCGGGACGCACAGATACGCAGTATTTT. Its translation: CASPGLAGRTDTQYF.

The CDR3 DNA reads TGTGCCAGCAGTTACTCGACCCCGGGAGGGCCCCACAATGAGCAGTTCTTC. This translates into CASSYSTPGGPHNEQFF. V usage is TRBV6-5 and J usage is TRBJ2-1; 8 positions agree with TRBD2. The trim removed 0 bases at V and 5 bases at J, leaving 9 bases unmatched. Germline lookup yields CDR1 MNHEY and CDR2 SVGAGI. The CDR3 covers 17 residues.

This clonotype showed up just a few times. V gene TRBV7-9 combines with J gene TRBJ2-1; 12 bases are shared with TRBD2. V gave up 4 bases and J gave up 10 bases; unmatched junction bases: 5. The CDR3 covers 14 residues. CDR1 is SEHNR and CDR2 is FQNEAQ in the germline V gene (reference sequence). CDR3 in DNA: TGTGCCAGCAGCTGGACTAGCGGGGTGGGGGAGCAGTTCTTC. It is translated as CASSWTSGVGEQFF.

This clonotype has a count of ten or more. The chain combines TRBV7-2 with TRBJ2-7; D is unclear. The CDR3 is 14 residues long. V dropped 1 base and J dropped 0 bases, with 7 bases sitting between them. CDR1 is SGHTA and CDR2 is FQGNSA in the germline V gene. Here the CDR3 reads CASSLDQRSYEQYF. In DNA form, the CDR3 reads TGTGCCAGCAGCTTAGATCAGCGCTCCTACGAGCAGTACTTC.

This clonotype was seen just once. Being one base from a much bigger clone, this may be a read error. The genes are TRBV13 and TRBJ2-1, with 8 bases identical to TRBD2. From germline, CDR1 is PRHDT and CDR2 FYEKMQ (reference sequence). This CDR3 is 11 amino acids long. CDR3 sequence reads: CAGSKREEQFF. CDR3 sequence (DNA): TGTGCCGGCAGCAAGCGGGAGGAGCAGTTCTTC.

This clonotype was picked up many times. The chain couples TRBV28 to TRBJ2-7; tentative D call: TRBD2 (5 bases). The CDR3 is made up of 13 amino acids. Trimming shortened V by 7 bases and J by 3 bases, and 13 bases separated the two germline ends. Germline CDR1 and CDR2: MDHEN and SYDVKM. Written as DNA, the CDR3 is TGTGCCAGCACCCGTGGGAGTTTCTACGAGCAGTACTTC. Its translation is CASTRGSFYEQYF.

The chain carries TRBV20-1 and TRBJ2-1; perhaps TRBD1 as D (6 bases). Germline V gene data show CDR1 as DFQATT and CDR2 as SNEGSKA (reference sequence). The CDR3 sequence is 16 residues long. V was pared by 6 bases and J by 0 bases, with 18 bases between. The CDR3 region has the DNA TGCAGTGCCTGGGCCCAGGGGCCGGGCTCCTACAATGAGCAGTTCTTC. Translation: CSAWAQGPGSYNEQFF.

In its sample, this clonotype was seen many times. The chain is built from TRBV27 and TRBJ1-1; maybe TRBD1 (5 bases). The CDR3 contains 13 residues. Germline values: CDR1 MNHEY, CDR2 SMNVEV (reference sequence). V gave up 6 bases and J gave up 4 bases, with 12 bases separating them. CDR3 loop: CASRAGGGTEAFF. As DNA, the CDR3 is TGTGCCAGCAGGGCGGGTGGGGGCACTGAAGCTTTCTTT.

This clonotype was seen a handful of times. The J gene is TRBJ2-7, the V gene TRBV23-1; tentative D call: TRBD1 (6 bases). TRBV23-1 is assigned to the ORF class and has an uncertain function. This CDR3 contains 15 residues. The ends were cut back, 4 bases at V and 3 bases at J, with 16 bases in the middle. The CDR3 sequence is CASSLQGSMNYEQYF. The DNA for the CDR3 is TGCGCCAGCAGTCTGCAGGGGTCGATGAACTACGAGCAGTACTTC.

There are many counts of this clonotype. The CDR3 loop is CASSRGVGEQFF. As DNA, the CDR3 is TGTGCCAGCAGCCGAGGGGTGGGTGAGCAGTTCTTC. V gene TRBV7-9 combines with J gene TRBJ2-1; D assignment may be TRBD1 or TRBD2 (5 bases each). CDR3 length: 12 residues. V was cut by 5 bases and J by 9 bases, with 11 bases left in between. The germline V gene encodes CDR1 SEHNR and CDR2 FQNEAQ (reference sequence).